These 28 T cell receptor beta chains came from one sample sequenced in a study of CD8 T cells in Susac syndrome. RNA in amounts of about 0.45 to 1 ug was reverse transcribed with random hexamers. TCRdb fed the immunoSEQ multiplex PCR reads into MiXCR, producing one record per CDR3 protein. Of some 170,000 distinct CDR3 sequences listed, about 94% are singletons. Sequenced input: CD4+ T cells from PBMCs. Receptor source: a human donor with Susac syndrome.

This clonotype was recorded only once. V is TRBV20-1 and J is TRBJ2-1, with 11 bases lining up with TRBD2. Unmatched junction bases numbered 6, after V lost 7 bases and J lost 4 bases. The CDR3 is 14 residues long. Germline-derived CDR1 and CDR2 are DFQATT and SNEGSKA (reference sequence). The CDR3 spells CSVTGTSGYNEQFF. CDR3 nucleotides: TGCAGTGTTACCGGGACTAGCGGATACAATGAGCAGTTCTTC.

V gene TRBV10-3 combines with J gene TRBJ2-2; D is ambiguous. The ends were cut back, 5 bases at V and 5 bases at J, with 6 bases in the middle. The CDR3 sequence is 12 residues long. Germline loops: CDR1 ENHRY, CDR2 SYGVKD. The CDR3 DNA reads TGTGCCATCAGTCCCCAGACCGGGGAGCTGTTTTTT. It yields the protein CAISPQTGELFF.

This rearrangement joins TRBV5-4 to TRBJ2-5, with D unclear. The CDR3 extends over 12 amino acids. Per the germline V gene, CDR1 is SGHNT and CDR2 is YYREEE (reference sequence). With 2 bases removed from V and 2 bases from J, the gap between germline ends came to 4 bases. The DNA of the CDR3 is TGTGCCAGCAGCTTCCATCAAGAGACCCAGTACTTC. This codes for CASSFHQETQYF.

This chain uses TRBV28 with TRBJ1-2; 9 positions agree with TRBD1. V was clipped by 7 bases and J by 5 bases; unmatched bases: 8. There are 14 residues in the CDR3. Germline CDR1 MDHEN, CDR2 SYDVKM. CDR3 residues: CASTPGQGFYGYTF. The CDR3 nucleotides are TGTGCCAGCACCCCGGGACAGGGTTTTTATGGCTACACCTTC.

This chain uses TRBV5-1 with TRBJ2-2, with D uncertain. Germline V gives CDR1 SGHRS, CDR2 YFSETQ. The CDR3 contains 14 residues. Trimming cost V 0 bases and J 3 bases, with 6 bases left between them. CDR3 sequence reads: CASSLDRYTGELFF. CDR3 nucleotide sequence: TGCGCCAGCAGCTTGGATAGGTACACCGGGGAGCTGTTTTTT. Looking up the rest from reference TRBV5-1 and TRBJ2-2 gives the full variable domain: KAGVTQTPRYLIKTRGQQVTLSCSPISGHRSVSWYQQTPGQGLQFLFEYFSETQRNKGNFPGRFSGRQFSNSRSEMNVSTLELGDSALYLCASSLDRYTGELFFGEGSRLTVL.

The V and J genes are TRBV3-1 and TRBJ2-5; possibly TRBD1 for D (6 bases). The V end was cut by 4 bases, the J end by 4 bases, with 19 bases between. The CDR3 extends over 16 amino acids. Germline CDR1 is LGHDT and CDR2 is YNNKEL (reference sequence). CDR3 nucleotide sequence: TGTGCCAGCAGCCTCCTTGGGGGCGAGAGGGGAGAGACCCAGTACTTC. It yields the protein CASSLLGGERGETQYF.

V and J are TRBV6-4 and TRBJ1-6; 7 bases line up with TRBD1. This CDR3 comprises 15 residues. The V segment lost 5 bases and the J segment 7 bases; nucleotides outside the gene matches: 8. Germline values: CDR1 MRHNA, CDR2 SNTAGT. CDR3 nucleotide sequence: TGTGCCAGCAGTAGACAGGGAGTGGGCAATTCACCCCTCCACTTT. It specifies CASSRQGVGNSPLHF.

This chain uses TRBV15 with TRBJ2-7; D uncertain. Trimming shortened V by 3 bases and J by 5 bases, and 17 bases separated the two germline ends. CDR3 size: 15 residues. Germline loops: CDR1 LNHNV, CDR2 YYDKDF (reference sequence). CDR3 sequence reads: CATSSKGSVNDEQYF. The CDR3 DNA reads TGTGCCACCAGCAGCAAAGGGTCGGTTAACGACGAGCAGTACTTC.

This clonotype was detected once. The genes are TRBV7-9 and TRBJ2-1; 9 bases agree with TRBD1. With V trimmed by 5 bases and J by 5 bases, 7 bases remained unmatched. Per germline, CDR1 SEHNR and CDR2 FQNEAQ (reference sequence). The CDR3 covers 15 residues. In DNA form, the CDR3 reads TGTGCCAGCAGCGAGGGACAGGGATCGAACAATGAGCAGTTCTTC. As protein: CASSEGQGSNNEQFF.

This sequence joins TRBV28 and TRBJ2-1; D gene ambiguous. The CDR3 length is 11 residues. CDR1 is MDHEN, CDR2 SYDVKM, per germline. V was trimmed by 3 bases and J by 9 bases, leaving 6 bases between them. For the CDR3, the DNA is TGTGCCAGCAGTTTCACCGGTGAGCAGTTCTTC. Translated, it gives CASSFTGEQFF.

The chain has TRBV29-1 and TRBJ2-1, with 10 bases identical to TRBD1. Germline V CDR1 and CDR2: SQVTM, ANQGSEA. V shed 5 bases and J 7 bases; nucleotides not matched to a gene: 11. This CDR3 spans 15 amino acids. CDR3 DNA sequence: TGCAGCGTTCCCCCCGGGGACAGGGGAGGGAATGAGCAGTTCTTC. It yields the protein CSVPPGDRGGNEQFF.

The chain employs TRBV29-1 and TRBJ1-1; the D gene is possibly TRBD1 (6 bases). The germline V gene encodes CDR1 SQVTM and CDR2 ANQGSEA. V shed 6 bases and J shed 1 base, with 9 bases lying between them. This CDR3 has 12 amino acids. Here the CDR3 reads CSVSGQNTEAFF. The CDR3 DNA reads as TGCAGCGTGTCGGGACAGAACACTGAAGCTTTCTTT.

This chain links TRBV7-2 with TRBJ2-7; D uncertain. Germline V gene data show CDR1 as SGHTA and CDR2 as FQGNSA. The CDR3 has 12 residues. V dropped 5 bases and J dropped 6 bases, with 11 bases sitting between them. CDR3 protein: CASSSLLIEQYF. In DNA, the CDR3 is TGTGCCAGCAGCAGCCTGTTGATCGAGCAGTACTTC.

This chain connects TRBV5-1 to TRBJ1-5; D gene unclear. Germline V gives CDR1 SGHRS, CDR2 YFSETQ. V was clipped by 4 bases and J by 3 bases, with 8 bases between them. The CDR3 has 13 amino acids. Here the CDR3 DNA reads TGCGCCAGCAGCCGAGACTTCAATCAGCCCCAGCATTTT. Translating it yields CASSRDFNQPQHF.

The chain joins TRBV7-2 to TRBJ2-7; D ambiguous. This CDR3 is 15 amino acids long. V lost 2 bases to trimming and J lost 0 bases, with 11 bases between them. The germline gives CDR1 SGHTA, CDR2 FQGNSA. In nucleotides, the CDR3 is TGTGCCAGCAGCTTAAATGGTATACGCTCCTACGAGCAGTACTTC. It specifies CASSLNGIRSYEQYF.

The chain recombines TRBV6-5 with TRBJ2-1; D unresolved. This CDR3 contains 12 residues. Per the germline V gene, CDR1 is MNHEY and CDR2 is SVGAGI. Trimming took 2 bases from V and 9 from J, leaving 8 bases between them. CDR3 protein: CASSYGHGEQFF. CDR3 nucleotide sequence: TGTGCCAGCAGTTACGGGCATGGTGAGCAGTTCTTC.

The chain's CDR3 is CATSREWGGPLNEQFF. The CDR3 nucleotides read TGTGCCACCAGCAGAGAGTGGGGGGGGCCCTTAAATGAGCAGTTCTTC. The J gene is TRBJ2-1, the V gene TRBV15, with a weak D call TRBD2 (7 bases). CDR1 is LNHNV, CDR2 YYDKDF, per germline (reference sequence). V dropped 0 bases and J dropped 7 bases, with 16 bases sitting between them. This CDR3 is built from 16 residues.

The V call is TRBV30, the J call TRBJ2-1, with TRBD2 identical over 12 bases. The CDR3 is 16 residues long. V shed 2 bases and J 2 bases; nucleotides not matched to a gene: 4. From germline, CDR1 is GTSNPN and CDR2 SVGIG (reference sequence). The CDR3 loop is CAWSMRLAGAYNEQFF. In DNA, the CDR3 is TGTGCCTGGAGTATGCGACTAGCGGGGGCCTACAATGAGCAGTTCTTC.

The chain has TRBV30 and TRBJ1-1; D is unclear. The CDR3 length is 11 residues. Germline lookup yields CDR1 GTSNPN and CDR2 SVGIG (reference sequence). Between the trimmed V and J ends, which lost 2 bases and 6 bases, there was a span of 7 bases. The CDR3 nucleotides read TGTGCCTGGAGTCAAACAGCTGAAGCTTTCTTT. As protein: CAWSQTAEAFF.

The rearrangement joins TRBV5-4 to TRBJ2-1; no reliable D call. The germline CDR1 and CDR2 sequences are SGHNT and YYREEE (reference sequence). The length of the CDR3 is 13 residues. Trimming left V 3 bases short and J 7 bases short, with 11 bases between. CDR3 protein: CASSSTEGNEQFF. The CDR3 bases are TGTGCCAGCAGCTCAACTGAAGGAAATGAGCAGTTCTTC.

This clonotype was seen only once. J is TRBJ2-5 and V is TRBV6-1, with D possibly being TRBD2 (5 bases). The ends were cut back, 6 bases at V and 2 bases at J, with 19 bases in the middle. CDR1 MNHNS and CDR2 SASEGT come from the germline V gene. The CDR3 runs to 16 residues. This chain's CDR3 is CASSNGVGLGQETQYF. For the CDR3, the DNA is TGTGCCAGCAGCAACGGGGTGGGTTTGGGGCAAGAGACCCAGTACTTC.

The chain combines TRBV7-2 with TRBJ2-3, with D uncertain. Germline V lookup: CDR1 SGHTA, CDR2 FQGNSA. V was shortened by 2 bases and J by 2 bases, with 11 bases between the two germline ends. CDR3 size: 15 residues. The CDR3 coding sequence is TGTGCCAGCAGCTTATCCGGTTACTACACAGATACGCAGTATTTT. Its translation is CASSLSGYYTDTQYF. Full variable domain (outside the CDR3, taken from reference TRBV7-2 and TRBJ2-3): GAGVSQSPSNKVTEKGKDVELRCDPISGHTALYWYRQSLGQGLEFLIYFQGNSAPDKSGLPSDRFSAERTGGSVSTLTIQRTQQEDSAVYLCASSLSGYYTDTQYFGPGTRLTVL.

The rearrangement uses TRBV4-3 and TRBJ2-2; 10 nucleotides line up with TRBD2. The CDR3 extends over 16 amino acids. The V gene's germline CDR1 is LGHNA and CDR2 YSLEER. Trimming took 3 bases from V and 5 from J; bases not matched to a gene: 6. CDR3 DNA: TGCGCCAGCAGCCAGCTAGCGGGAGTGGGGACCGGGGAGCTGTTTTTT. This translates into CASSQLAGVGTGELFF.

This chain links TRBV28 with TRBJ2-7, with 10 positions matching TRBD1. The CDR3 has 15 amino acids. V was clipped by 3 bases and J by 2 bases; unmatched bases: 4. CDR1 is MDHEN and CDR2 is SYDVKM in the germline V gene. CDR3 coding DNA: TGTGCCAGCAGTTTGACAGGGGGCCTTCCCTACGAGCAGTACTTC. Its translation: CASSLTGGLPYEQYF. Full variable domain (rest looked up from reference TRBV28 and TRBJ2-7): DVKVTQSSRYLVKRTGEKVFLECVQDMDHENMFWYRQDPGLGLRLIYFSYDVKMKEKGDIPEGYSVSREKKERFSLILESASTNQTSMYLCASSLTGGLPYEQYFGPGTRLTVT.

V is TRBV23-1 and J is TRBJ2-3; D may be TRBD2 (6 bases). TRBV23-1 is known as an ORF, though its function is uncertain. V lost 0 bases and J 0 bases, leaving 16 bases between the germline ends. The CDR3 contains 18 residues. The CDR3 nucleotides are TGCGCCAGCAGTCAATCGCGGGAACAGCTTACGAGCACAGATACGCAGTATTTT. This sequence encodes CASSQSREQLTSTDTQYF.

This chain uses TRBV20-1 with TRBJ2-1; 8 bases are shared with TRBD2. Germline CDR1 and CDR2: DFQATT and SNEGSKA (reference sequence). The CDR3 totals 18 residues. V dropped 0 bases and J dropped 2; count of bases not matched to a gene: 12. CDR3 loop: CSAREAIISGRTYNEQFF. For the CDR3, the DNA is TGCAGTGCTAGAGAAGCGATAATCAGCGGGAGAACCTACAATGAGCAGTTCTTC.

The chain has TRBV19 and TRBJ2-1, with 8 bases identical to TRBD1. Germline V CDR1 and CDR2: LNHDA, SQIVND (reference sequence). V shed 7 bases and J 9 bases; nucleotides not matched to a gene: 8. The CDR3 consists of 13 residues. CDR3 nucleotide sequence: TGTGCCAGTACCCAGGGGGCTAGGGGTGAGCAGTTCTTC. It yields the protein CASTQGARGEQFF.

This rearrangement joins TRBV7-9 to TRBJ2-2; a weak D match, TRBD1 (6 bases). This CDR3 is built from 18 residues. Germline assignment: CDR1 SEHNR and CDR2 FQNEAQ (reference sequence). The V end was cut by 5 bases, the J end by 1 base, with 20 bases between. The DNA of the CDR3 is TGTGCCAGCAGCCTAAGAATCGGGCAGGGGTTGAACACCGGGGAGCTGTTTTTT. Protein sequence: CASSLRIGQGLNTGELFF.